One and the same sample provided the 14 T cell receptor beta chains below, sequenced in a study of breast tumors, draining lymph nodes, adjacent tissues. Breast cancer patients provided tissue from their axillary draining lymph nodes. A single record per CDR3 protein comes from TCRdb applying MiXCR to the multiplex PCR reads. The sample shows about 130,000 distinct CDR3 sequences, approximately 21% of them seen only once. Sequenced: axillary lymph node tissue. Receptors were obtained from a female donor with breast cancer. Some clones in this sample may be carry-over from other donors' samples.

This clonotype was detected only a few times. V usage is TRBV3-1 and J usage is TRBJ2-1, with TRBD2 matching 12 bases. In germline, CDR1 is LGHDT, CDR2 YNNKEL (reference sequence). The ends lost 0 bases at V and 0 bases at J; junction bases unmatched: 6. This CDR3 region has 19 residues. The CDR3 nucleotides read TGTGCCAGCAGCCAAGACGGTCTAGCGGGAGGGGGCTCCTACAATGAGCAGTTCTTC. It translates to CASSQDGLAGGGSYNEQFF.

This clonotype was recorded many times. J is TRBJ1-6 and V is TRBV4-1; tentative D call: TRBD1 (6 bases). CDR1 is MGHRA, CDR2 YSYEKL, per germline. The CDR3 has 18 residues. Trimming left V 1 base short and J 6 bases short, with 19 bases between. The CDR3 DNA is TGCGCCAGCAGCCAAGTTGCCCCCACAGGGATCTTTAATTCACCCCTCCACTTT. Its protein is CASSQVAPTGIFNSPLHF.

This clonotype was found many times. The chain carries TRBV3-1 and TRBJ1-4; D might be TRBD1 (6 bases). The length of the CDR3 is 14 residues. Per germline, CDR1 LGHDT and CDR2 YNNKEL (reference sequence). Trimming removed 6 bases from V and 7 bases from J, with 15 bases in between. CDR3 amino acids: CASRPRGGGEKLFF. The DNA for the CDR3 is TGTGCCAGCAGACCCAGGGGAGGGGGTGAAAAACTGTTTTTT.

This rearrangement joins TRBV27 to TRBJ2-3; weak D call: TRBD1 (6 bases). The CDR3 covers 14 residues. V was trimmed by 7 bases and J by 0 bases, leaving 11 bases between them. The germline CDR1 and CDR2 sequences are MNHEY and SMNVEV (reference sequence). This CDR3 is CASNAGASTDTQYF. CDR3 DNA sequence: TGTGCCAGCAATGCAGGGGCTAGCACAGATACGCAGTATTTT.

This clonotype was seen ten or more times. CDR3 region: CASSYREGGNSPLHF. In DNA, the CDR3 is TGTGCCAGCAGTTACCGGGAGGGGGGTAATTCACCCCTCCACTTT. The chain uses TRBV6-2 or TRBV6-3 and TRBJ1-6; TRBD1 is a possible D gene (6 bases). CDR1 MNHEY and CDR2 SVGEGT come from the germline V gene. With 2 bases removed from V and 6 bases from J, the gap between germline ends came to 11 bases. This CDR3 has 15 amino acids.

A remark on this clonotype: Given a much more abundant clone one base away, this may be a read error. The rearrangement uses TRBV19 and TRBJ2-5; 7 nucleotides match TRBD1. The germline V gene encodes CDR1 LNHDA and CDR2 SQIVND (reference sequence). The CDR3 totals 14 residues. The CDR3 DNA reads TGTGCCGGTAGTATAGCAGGGGGAAGAGAGACCCAGTACTTC. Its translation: CAGSIAGGRETQYF.

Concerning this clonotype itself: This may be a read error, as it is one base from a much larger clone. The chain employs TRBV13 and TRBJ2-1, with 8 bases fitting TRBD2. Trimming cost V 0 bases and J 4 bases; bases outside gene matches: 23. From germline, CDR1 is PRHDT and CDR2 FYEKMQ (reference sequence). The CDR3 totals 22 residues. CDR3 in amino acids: CASSLGSITRTSRPFTYNEQFF. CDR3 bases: TGTGCCAGCAGCTTAGGGTCTATTACGCGGACTAGCAGGCCGTTTACGTACAATGAGCAGTTCTTC.

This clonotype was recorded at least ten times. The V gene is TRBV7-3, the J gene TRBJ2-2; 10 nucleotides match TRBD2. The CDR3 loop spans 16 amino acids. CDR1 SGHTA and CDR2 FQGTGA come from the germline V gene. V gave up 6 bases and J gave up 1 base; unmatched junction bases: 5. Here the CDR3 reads CASSAGTSVNTGELFF. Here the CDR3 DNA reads TGTGCCAGCAGTGCCGGGACTAGCGTGAACACCGGGGAGCTGTTTTTT.

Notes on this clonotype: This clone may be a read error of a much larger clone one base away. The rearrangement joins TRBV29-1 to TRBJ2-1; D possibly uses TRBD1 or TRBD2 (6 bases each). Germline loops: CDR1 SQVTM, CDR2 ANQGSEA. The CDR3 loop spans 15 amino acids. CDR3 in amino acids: CSVLGGLGTHKEQFF. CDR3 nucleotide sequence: TGCAGCGTTTTAGGGGGGCTCGGAACCCACAAAGAGCAGTTCTTC.

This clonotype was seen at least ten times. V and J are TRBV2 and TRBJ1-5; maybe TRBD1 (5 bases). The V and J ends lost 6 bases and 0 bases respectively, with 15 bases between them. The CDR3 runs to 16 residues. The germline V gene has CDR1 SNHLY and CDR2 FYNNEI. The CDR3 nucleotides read TGTGCCAGCAGGAGGGATATAGACAGTAGCAATCAGCCCCAGCATTTT. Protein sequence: CASRRDIDSSNQPQHF.

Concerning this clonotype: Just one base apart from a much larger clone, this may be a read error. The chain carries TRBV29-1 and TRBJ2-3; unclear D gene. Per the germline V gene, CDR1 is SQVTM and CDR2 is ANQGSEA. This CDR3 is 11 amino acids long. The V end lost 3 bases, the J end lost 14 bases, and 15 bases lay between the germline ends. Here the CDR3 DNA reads TGCAGCGTTGATGATTTGAGCCTTAGGTATTTT. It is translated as CSVDDLSLRYF.

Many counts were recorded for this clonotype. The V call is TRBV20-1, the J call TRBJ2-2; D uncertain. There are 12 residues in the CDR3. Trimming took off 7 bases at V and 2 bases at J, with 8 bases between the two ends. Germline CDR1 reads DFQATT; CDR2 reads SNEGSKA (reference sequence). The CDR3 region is CSVAANTGELFF. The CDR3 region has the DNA TGCAGTGTTGCGGCAAACACCGGGGAGCTGTTTTTT.

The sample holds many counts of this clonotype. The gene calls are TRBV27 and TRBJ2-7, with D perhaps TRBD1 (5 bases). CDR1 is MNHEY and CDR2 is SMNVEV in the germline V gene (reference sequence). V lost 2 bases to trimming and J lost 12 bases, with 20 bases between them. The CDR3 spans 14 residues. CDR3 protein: CASSLSLGAPELYF. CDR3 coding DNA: TGTGCCAGCAGTTTAAGCCTAGGGGCCCCGGAATTGTACTTC.

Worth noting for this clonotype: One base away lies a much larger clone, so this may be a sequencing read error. In DNA form, the CDR3 reads TGTGCCAGCAGCTCCAGGACAGAGGTAAACGACGAGCAGTACTTC. The encoded protein is CASSSRTEVNDEQYF. The V gene is TRBV27, the J gene TRBJ2-7, with TRBD1 as a possible D gene (6 bases). V was cut by 6 bases and J by 5 bases, with 20 bases left in between. The CDR3 covers 15 residues. Germline V CDR1 and CDR2: MNHEY, SMNVEV (reference sequence).